This entry features one TCR beta chain sequence. Per germline, CDR1 MDHEN and CDR2 SYDVKM. The CDR3 has 15 amino acids. Germline trimming cut 5 bases from V and 0 bases from J; bases unmatched to any gene: 6. The data are from a study of T cell responses to AZD1222 COVID-19 vaccine. The method was immunoSEQ multiplex PCR; TCRdb's version includes in-frame clones alone and lacks a portion of them. The table has some 97,000 clones, about 90% seen once. The rearrangement links TRBV28 to TRBJ1-1; 7 bases agree with TRBD1. The TCR was taken from an adult in good health. This specimen was peripheral blood, taken on day 0 of AZD1222 vaccination. The CDR3 coding sequence is TGTGCCAGCAGTCTGGACAGGCGTTTGAACACTGAAGCTTTCTTT. This gives the protein CASSLDRRLNTEAFF.